This TCR beta chain was retrieved from a study of PD-1 blockade in classical Hodgkin lymphoma. The V and J ends lost 3 bases and 2 bases respectively, with 8 bases between them. CDR1 is SGHDT and CDR2 is YYEEEE in the germline V gene. The CDR3 contains 13 residues. This table comes from immunoSEQ multiplex PCR, and its TCRdb copy is limited to in-frame clones, with some not included. The profile covers 11,000 to 15,000 clones, with about 78% appearing a single time and about 23% taken by the ten largest. Brentuximab vedotin exposure varied, and every patient relapsed after autologous stem cell transplantation. This clone was observed a few times. Antigen: not known. Study results and limitations: Patients starting nivolumab less than 1 year after ASCT had lower diversity and were excluded from later analyses. In CD4+ cells, TCR diversity went up significantly by C4D1, but in CD8+ cells it did not. Patients who responded completely had about the same baseline diversity as newly diagnosed patients.

The sample was peripheral blood mononuclear cells (PBMCs), taken before the second cycle of nivolumab. The receptor was derived from a human donor with classical Hodgkin lymphoma. The chain combines TRBV5-6 with TRBJ1-2, with a possible D match to TRBD1 (5 bases). CDR3 region: CASSSGLNYGYTF. CDR3 DNA: TGTGCCAGCAGCTCGGGACTCAACTATGGCTACACCTTC.